Listed below are T cell receptor beta chains from one sample, sequenced in a study of control samples from healthy donors and cancer patients. Clones were sequenced by immunoSEQ multiplex PCR, and TCRdb holds only the in-frame ones, with some missing. The profile covers fewer than 200,000 clones, with approximately 95% appearing a single time and about 1.6% taken by the ten largest. The source material was blood. The source of these receptors is a man between 18 and 35 years old in good health. The CDR3 runs from the conserved cysteine through the conserved F or W. Fields, in order: D gene, J gene, clone size, V gene, CDR3 protein, CDR3 DNA. The D gene is left open where the match is weak. Part of the rows lack a size; the others show once, few, many or a class for expanded clones.

TRBD2 TRBJ2-4 NA TRBV5-1 CASSPGGGGNIQYF TGCGCCAGCAGCCCGGGCGGGGGTGGAAACATTCAGTACTTC
TRBD1 TRBJ1-4 NA TRBV6-6 CASSAPTGGREKLFF TGTGCCAGCAGTGCCCCGACAGGGGGAAGAGAAAAACTGTTTTTT
NA TRBJ1-1 NA TRBV19 CASNVRGFDTEAFF TGTGCCAGTAATGTTCGAGGGTTCGACACTGAAGCTTTCTTT
TRBD1 TRBJ2-3 NA TRBV5-5 CASSAGTGGDTQYF TGTGCCAGCAGTGCCGGGACAGGGGGGGATACGCAGTATTTT
NA TRBJ1-1 NA TRBV2 CASSPLLDSTEAFF TGTGCCAGCAGCCCCCTACTAGACAGTACTGAAGCTTTCTTT
NA TRBJ1-1 NA TRBV7-2 CASSLGVGIGGEAFF TGTGCCAGCAGCTTAGGGGTCGGGATCGGTGGTGAAGCTTTCTTT
TRBD2 TRBJ2-1 NA TRBV4-2 CASSQGGGENEQFF TGTGCCAGCAGCCAAGGCGGGGGTGAGAATGAGCAGTTCTTC
NA TRBJ2-1 NA TRBV7-9 CASRGDSHYNEQFF TGTGCCAGCAGAGGGGACTCCCACTACAATGAGCAGTTCTTC
NA TRBJ1-1 NA TRBV5-5 CASSLRGGGTEAFF TGTGCCAGCAGCTTAAGGGGTGGGGGCACTGAAGCTTTCTTT
NA TRBJ2-3 NA TRBV11-3 CASSPSGTDTQYF TGTGCCAGCAGCCCGAGCGGCACAGATACGCAGTATTTT
NA TRBJ1-4 NA TRBV5-1 CASSWDYEKLFF TGCGCCAGCTCTTGGGATTATGAAAAACTGTTTTTT
NA TRBJ1-4 NA TRBV5-4 CASSLGSGRNEKLFF TGTGCCAGCAGCTTGGGGTCTGGGCGTAATGAAAAACTGTTTTTT
NA TRBJ2-1 once TRBV5-1 CASSLLSSRGFNEQFF TGCGCCAGCAGCTTGCTTTCGAGCCGGGGCTTCAATGAGCAGTTCTTC
NA TRBJ2-6 NA TRBV12-3/TRBV12-4 CASSFRSDVLTF TGTGCCAGCAGTTTCCGTTCCGACGTCCTGACTTTC
TRBD1 TRBJ2-1 NA TRBV27 CASSPGTGASYNEQFF TGTGCCAGCAGTCCGGGGACAGGGGCCTCCTACAATGAGCAGTTCTTC
NA TRBJ2-5 NA TRBV2 CASERESAQETQYF TGTGCCAGCGAACGGGAGTCAGCTCAAGAGACCCAGTACTTC
NA TRBJ2-3 NA TRBV7-9 CASSLLSDFADTQYF TGTGCCAGCAGCTTGTTATCCGATTTCGCAGATACGCAGTATTTT
NA TRBJ1-5 NA TRBV2 CASRRGHNQPQHF TGTGCCAGCCGAAGAGGCCACAATCAGCCCCAGCATTTT
NA TRBJ1-2 NA TRBV12-3/TRBV12-4 CASSLGRGYGYTF TGTGCCAGCAGTTTGGGCAGGGGCTATGGCTACACCTTC
TRBD2 TRBJ2-1 once TRBV5-1 CASSLAGGPSYNEQFF TGCGCCAGCAGCTTGGCGGGGGGGCCTTCCTACAATGAGCAGTTCTTC
NA TRBJ2-2 NA TRBV9 CASSVDTNTGELFF TGTGCCAGCAGCGTAGACACGAACACCGGGGAGCTGTTTTTT
NA TRBJ1-2 NA TRBV5-6 CASSLTGSYGYTF TGTGCCAGCAGCCTCACGGGGTCCTATGGCTACACCTTC
NA TRBJ1-4 NA TRBV18 CASSPQGVANEKLFF TGTGCCAGCTCACCACAGGGTGTAGCTAATGAAAAACTGTTTTTT
TRBD1 TRBJ2-7 NA TRBV28 CASSPRTITGTGTHEQYF TGTGCCAGCAGTCCAAGGACCATTACCGGGACAGGGACCCACGAGCAGTACTTC
NA TRBJ2-1 NA TRBV6-1 CASSEGPGYNEQFF TGTGCCAGCAGTGAAGGCCCCGGATACAATGAGCAGTTCTTC
TRBD1 TRBJ2-7 NA TRBV3-1/TRBV3-2 CASSLIDRGSEQYF TGTGCCAGCAGCCTTATAGACAGGGGTAGCGAGCAGTACTTC
TRBD1 TRBJ2-1 NA TRBV28 CASSLGRTGGYNEQFF TGTGCCAGCAGTTTAGGAAGGACAGGGGGATACAATGAGCAGTTCTTC
NA TRBJ1-4 NA TRBV28 CASSFGQNYEKLFF TGTGCCAGCAGTTTCGGGCAGAACTATGAAAAACTGTTTTTT
NA TRBJ1-2 NA TRBV5-4 CASSRAGAYGYTF TGTGCCAGCAGCCGAGCAGGGGCCTATGGCTACACCTTC
NA TRBJ2-2 NA TRBV30 CACEKRDPNTGELFF TGTGCCTGTGAGAAAAGGGATCCGAACACCGGGGAGCTGTTTTTT
TRBD2 TRBJ2-1 NA TRBV6-5 CASSRGTSGGNEQFF TGTGCCAGCAGTCGTGGGACTAGCGGGGGGAATGAGCAGTTCTTC
TRBD1 TRBJ1-2 NA TRBV30 CAWSVGQGSNGYTF TGTGCCTGGAGTGTGGGACAGGGAAGCAATGGCTACACCTTC
NA TRBJ1-3 NA TRBV9 CASSARSPDILSGNTIYF TGTGCCAGCAGCGCCAGATCCCCGGACATTCTCTCTGGAAACACCATATATTTT
NA TRBJ1-4 NA TRBV18 CASSATGAPTNEKLFF TGTGCCAGCTCAGCCACCGGGGCCCCAACTAATGAAAAACTGTTTTTT
TRBD1 TRBJ1-5 once TRBV7-6 CASSLGAGGLDNQPQHF TGTGCCAGCAGCTTAGGGGCAGGGGGGCTTGATAATCAGCCCCAGCATTTT
NA TRBJ1-5 NA TRBV12-3/TRBV12-4 CASTQGSAQPQHF TGTGCCAGCACCCAGGGATCCGCTCAGCCCCAGCATTTT